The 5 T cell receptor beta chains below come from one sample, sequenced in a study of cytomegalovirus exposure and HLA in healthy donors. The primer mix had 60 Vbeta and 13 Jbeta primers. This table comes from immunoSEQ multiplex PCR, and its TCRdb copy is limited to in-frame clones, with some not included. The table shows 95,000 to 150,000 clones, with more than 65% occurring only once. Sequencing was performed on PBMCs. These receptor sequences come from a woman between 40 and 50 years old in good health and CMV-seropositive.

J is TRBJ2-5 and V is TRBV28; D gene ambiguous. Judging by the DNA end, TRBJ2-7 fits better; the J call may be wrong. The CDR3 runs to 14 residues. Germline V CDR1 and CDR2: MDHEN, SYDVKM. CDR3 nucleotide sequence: TGTGCCAGCAGTTTAGTGAGGACGGGTAGCGAGCAGTACTTC. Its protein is CASSLVRTGSEQYF.

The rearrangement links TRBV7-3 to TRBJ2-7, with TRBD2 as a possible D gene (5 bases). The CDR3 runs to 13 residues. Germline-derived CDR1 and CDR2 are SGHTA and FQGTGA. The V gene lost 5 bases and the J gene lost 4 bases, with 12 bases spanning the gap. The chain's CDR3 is CASSPLALYEQYF. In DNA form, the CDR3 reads TGTGCCAGCAGCCCGTTAGCGTTATACGAGCAGTACTTC.

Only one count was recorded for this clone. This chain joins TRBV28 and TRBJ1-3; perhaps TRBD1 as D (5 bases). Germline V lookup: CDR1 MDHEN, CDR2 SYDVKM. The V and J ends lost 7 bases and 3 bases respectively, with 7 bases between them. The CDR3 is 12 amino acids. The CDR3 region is CASIGDGNTIYF. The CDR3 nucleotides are TGTGCCAGCATAGGGGATGGAAACACCATATATTTT.

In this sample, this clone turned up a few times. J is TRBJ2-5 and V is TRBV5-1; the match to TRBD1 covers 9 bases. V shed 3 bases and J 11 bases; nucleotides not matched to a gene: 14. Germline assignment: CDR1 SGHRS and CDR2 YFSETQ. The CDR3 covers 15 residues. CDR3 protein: CASSWGTGQQKEQYF. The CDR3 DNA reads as TGCGCCAGCAGCTGGGGGACAGGGCAACAAAAGGAGCAGTACTTC.

CDR3 amino acids: CASSGTGTGSLNEQYF. Written as DNA, the CDR3 is TGCGCCAGCAGCGGTACCGGGACAGGGTCTTTAAACGAGCAGTACTTC. V gene TRBV4-1 combines with J gene TRBJ2-7; TRBD1 agrees at 9 bases. CDR3 length equals 16 residues. V was clipped by 5 bases and J by 5 bases; unmatched bases: 13. The germline CDR1 and CDR2 sequences are MGHRA and YSYEKL.